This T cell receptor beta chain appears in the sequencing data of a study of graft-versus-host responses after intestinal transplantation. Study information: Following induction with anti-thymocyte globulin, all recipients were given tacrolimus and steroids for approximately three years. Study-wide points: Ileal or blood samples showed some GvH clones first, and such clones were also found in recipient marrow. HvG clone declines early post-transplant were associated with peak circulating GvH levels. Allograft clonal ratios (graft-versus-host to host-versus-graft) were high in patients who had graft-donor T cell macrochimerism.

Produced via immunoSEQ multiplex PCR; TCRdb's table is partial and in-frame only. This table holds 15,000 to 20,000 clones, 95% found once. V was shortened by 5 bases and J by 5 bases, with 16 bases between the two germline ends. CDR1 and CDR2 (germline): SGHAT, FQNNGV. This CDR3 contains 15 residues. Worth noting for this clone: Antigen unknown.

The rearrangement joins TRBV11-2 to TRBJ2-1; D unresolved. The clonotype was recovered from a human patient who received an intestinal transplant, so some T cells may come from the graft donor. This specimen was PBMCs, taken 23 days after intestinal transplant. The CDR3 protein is CASSPSKNGDNEQFF. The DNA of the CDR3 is TGTGCCAGCAGCCCCAGCAAAAATGGGGACAATGAGCAGTTCTTC.